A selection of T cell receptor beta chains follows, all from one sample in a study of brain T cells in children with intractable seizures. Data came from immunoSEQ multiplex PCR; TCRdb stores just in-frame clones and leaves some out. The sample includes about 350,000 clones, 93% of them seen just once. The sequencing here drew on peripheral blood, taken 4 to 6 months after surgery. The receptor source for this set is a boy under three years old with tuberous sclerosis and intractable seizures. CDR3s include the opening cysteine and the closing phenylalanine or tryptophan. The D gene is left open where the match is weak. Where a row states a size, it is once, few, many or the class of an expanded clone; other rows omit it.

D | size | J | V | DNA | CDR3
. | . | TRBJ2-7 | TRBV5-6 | TGTGCCAGCAGCTGGTGGCGGGGCGGACCCCCCTACGAGCAGTACTTC | CASSWWRGGPPYEQYF
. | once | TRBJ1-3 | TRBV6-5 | TGTGCCAGCAGTTATAAGAGGGCTGGAAACACCATATATTTT | CASSYKRAGNTIYF
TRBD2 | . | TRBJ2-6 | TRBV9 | TGTGCCAGCAGCCCCCAGGGGACTAGCGGATACTCTGGGGCCAACGTCCTGACTTTC | CASSPQGTSGYSGANVLTF
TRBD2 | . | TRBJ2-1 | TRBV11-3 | TGTGCCAGCAGCTCGACTAGCGGGAGCCGTGAGCAGTTCTTC | CASSSTSGSREQFF
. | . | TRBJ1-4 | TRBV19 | TGTGCCAGTAGTATCGGAACAGGTCCTCCTGAAAAACTGTTTTTT | CASSIGTGPPEKLFF
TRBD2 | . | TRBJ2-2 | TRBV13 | TGTGCCAGCAGCTTCGTTACTAGCGGGAACACCGGGGAGCTGTTTTTT | CASSFVTSGNTGELFF
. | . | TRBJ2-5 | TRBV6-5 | TGTGCCAGCTGGGGGGCAGGAGAGCCCCCAGAGACCCAGTACTTC | CASWGAGEPPETQYF
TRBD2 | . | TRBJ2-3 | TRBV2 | TGTGCCAGCAGTGAAGCTGGGCGGGGGGGCACAGATACGCAGTATTTT | CASSEAGRGGTDTQYF
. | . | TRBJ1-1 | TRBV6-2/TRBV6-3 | TGTGCCAGCAGTTCCTCGGGGACTGAAGCTTTCTTT | CASSSSGTEAFF
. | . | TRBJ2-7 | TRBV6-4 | TGTGCCAGCAGTCCAACCCATACTAGCTTCTCCTACGAGCAGTACTTC | CASSPTHTSFSYEQYF
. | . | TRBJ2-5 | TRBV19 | TGTGCCAGTAGTATTGCTACCAGTAAAGAGACCCAGTACTTC | CASSIATSKETQYF